This T cell receptor (beta chain) derives from a study of human thymus T cells (dated by TCRdb to between 2020 and 2021). With respect to the entire study: The study characterized TCR alpha and beta repertoires from about 8 infant thymus samples and a few related peripheral blood samples. The infant donors were about 7 to 250 days old, and the cohort included over five males and a couple of females.

For this clone: The antigen this receptor binds is unknown. There are no base qualities to consult, and no much larger clone falls within one base.

From cysteine to phenylalanine, the CDR3 is 13 amino acids long. CDR3 DNA is the only sequence kept; it has 39 bases, read in frame from the first base. CDR1 and CDR2 were assigned from the germline V gene as SNHLY and FYNNEI. At the junction V is shortened by 8 bases and J by 4 bases; bases outside the gene matches: 8. The immunoSEQ multiplex PCR assay was used to amplify the TCRB and TCRAD loci from a standardized quantity of quality-controlled genomic DNA. The amplicons spanned the V(D)J region and were long enough to cover the CDR3 and allow V and J genes to be identified. Amplicon sequencing was performed on an Illumina platform through the commercial immunoSEQ service. Turning to the authors' computational methods: Corrections for primer bias and sequencing errors followed previously described methods, while TCRAD and TCRB definitions were based on the IMGT database. Repertoires were analysed with immunoSEQ Analyzer 3.0 and VDJTools, covering basic statistics, V/J segment usage, diversity estimates, rarefaction and pairwise overlap. Chao1, ChaoE, Efron-Thisted, Shannon and inverse Simpson indices were used to estimate diversity, which was also estimated on datasets down-sampled to the smallest sample. Repertoire overlap used strict matching of CDR3 nucleotide sequence, V gene and J gene, with Jaccard-based multidimensional scaling clustering. The immuneACCESS repertoire file appears here via TCRdb, limited to in-frame rearrangements. These files lack a portion of the clones; in checked studies, under half of the deficit traces to unresolved V genes, and the cause of the others is not known. That table is the source of V, J and clone size, and D and trimming were worked out from the DNA. The sample table lists under 70,000 clones, roughly 94% of them with a count of one. The ten largest make up about 6.5% of the sample.

What the study reported, not specific to this receptor: Thymus samples yielded on average approximately 800,000 unique TCRB clonotypes, compared with 75,000 to 100,000 from blood samples. Biased V and J gene segment usage appeared to be present in both thymic and peripheral blood repertoires.

Donors were immunologically healthy infants undergoing open corrective cardiac surgery for congenital heart defects in Finland. During surgery, a small about 0.5-1 mL aliquot of peripheral blood was collected from four of the eight donors. For blood samples, genomic DNA was extracted from all available leukocytes instead of from a fixed number of cells. ACK lysis buffer was used to remove erythrocytes from blood, and the leukocytes were stored at -70 degrees C as pellets. A QIAsymphony instrument was used to extract genomic DNA from the frozen cell pellets. This chain is built from TRBV2 and TRBJ2-7; TRBD2 agrees with 7 junctional bases. Specimen: blood. The TCR originated in a boy under two years old with a congenital heart defect but otherwise immunologically healthy. CDR3 loop: CASLRENGYEQYF. The DNA sequence is TGTGCCAGCTTGCGGGAGAACGGGTACGAGCAGTACTTC.